The next 7 T cell receptor beta chains were all read from a single sample in a study of T-cell memory formation after mild COVID-19 (dated by TCRdb to 2020 to 2023). The library was prepared using 5' RACE. TCRdb names Illumina NovaSeq 6000 as the instrument used. Using fastp at Q25 and MiXCR, TCRdb reprocessed the public reads and kept productive beta chains. Entries are consolidated by CDR3 protein sequence, retaining the most common genes and DNA. The sample contains 560,000 or so distinct CDR3 sequences, 15% to 20% of them found a single time. The leading ten clones occupy around 7.8% of the sample. The specimen sequenced was PBMCs or a T cell subset sorted from them (not recorded which). These receptors were collected from an adult woman who had mild COVID-19 (a few samples of this study predate the infection). The sample titles of this study are shuffled in the database, so cell type and time point are left out; the donor was told from shared clones.

The chain carries TRBV2 and TRBJ1-5; D is possibly TRBD1 (5 bases). The CDR3 length is 13 residues. The germline CDR1 and CDR2 sequences are SNHLY and FYNNEI. V dropped 6 bases and J dropped 4 bases, with 10 bases sitting between them. The CDR3, as DNA: TGTGCCAGCAGGGCCAGGGAGAATCAGCCCCAGCATTTT. Translated, it gives CASRARENQPQHF. Complete variable domain (other parts from reference TRBV2 and TRBJ1-5): EPEVTQTPSHQVTQMGQEVILRCVPISNHLYFYWYRQILGQKVEFLVSFYNNEISEKSEIFDDQFSVERPDGSNFTLKIRSTKLEDSAMYFCASRARENQPQHFGDGTRLSIL.

This chain joins TRBV6-1 and TRBJ1-5; no clear D gene. Germline-derived CDR1 and CDR2 are MNHNS and SASEGT. This CDR3 spans 14 amino acids. The V end lost 1 base, the J end lost 6 bases, and 10 bases lay between the germline ends. CDR3 protein: CASSEDGRGQPQHF. For the CDR3, the DNA is TGTGCCAGCAGTGAAGATGGCCGGGGTCAGCCCCAGCATTTT.

The chain is built from TRBV25-1 and TRBJ2-1; 14 nucleotides match TRBD2. The V gene end was trimmed by 8 bases and the J gene end by 0 bases; junction bases not matched to a gene: 6. The CDR3 is 17 residues long. Per germline, CDR1 MGHDK and CDR2 SYGVNS. This CDR3 reads CASRGLAGESSYNEQFF. Here the CDR3 DNA reads TGTGCCAGCCGGGGACTAGCGGGGGAGAGCTCCTACAATGAGCAGTTCTTC.

The gene calls are TRBV3-1 and TRBJ1-1; D unresolved. The CDR3 spans 15 residues. V lost 4 bases and J 2 bases, leaving 14 bases between the germline ends. Germline-derived CDR1 and CDR2 are LGHDT and YNNKEL (reference sequence). The CDR3 DNA is TGTGCCAGCAGCCCTACGGGGAAAGGAAACACTGAAGCTTTCTTT. Translated, it gives CASSPTGKGNTEAFF.

The chain recombines TRBV7-9 with TRBJ2-5; 8 bases map to TRBD1. Trimming cost V 7 bases and J 1 base; bases outside gene matches: 5. Germline V gene data show CDR1 as SEHNR and CDR2 as FQNEAQ (reference sequence). CDR3 length: 14 residues. CDR3 nucleotides: TGTGCCAGCACCTTTGGACAGGGCCAAGAGACCCAGTACTTC. Its protein is CASTFGQGQETQYF.

This clonotype was seen only a few times. This chain links TRBV20-1 with TRBJ1-5; D unclear. V dropped 3 bases and J dropped 0 bases, with 21 bases sitting between them. CDR1 DFQATT and CDR2 SNEGSKA come from the germline V gene (reference sequence). This CDR3 spans 18 amino acids. In DNA, the CDR3 is TGCAGTGCTAGTGGGGTTCCGGGAGGGCGGAATAGCAATCAGCCCCAGCATTTT. Residues: CSASGVPGGRNSNQPQHF.

The chain employs TRBV7-9 and TRBJ2-7; 7 nucleotides line up with TRBD1. This CDR3 contains 15 residues. CDR1 SEHNR and CDR2 FQNEAQ come from the germline V gene (reference sequence). V lost 5 bases to trimming and J lost 5 bases; unmatched junction nucleotides: 12. Here the CDR3 DNA reads TGTGCCAGCAGCCCCACAGACAGGGTGGAGCACGAGCAGTACTTC. It specifies CASSPTDRVEHEQYF.